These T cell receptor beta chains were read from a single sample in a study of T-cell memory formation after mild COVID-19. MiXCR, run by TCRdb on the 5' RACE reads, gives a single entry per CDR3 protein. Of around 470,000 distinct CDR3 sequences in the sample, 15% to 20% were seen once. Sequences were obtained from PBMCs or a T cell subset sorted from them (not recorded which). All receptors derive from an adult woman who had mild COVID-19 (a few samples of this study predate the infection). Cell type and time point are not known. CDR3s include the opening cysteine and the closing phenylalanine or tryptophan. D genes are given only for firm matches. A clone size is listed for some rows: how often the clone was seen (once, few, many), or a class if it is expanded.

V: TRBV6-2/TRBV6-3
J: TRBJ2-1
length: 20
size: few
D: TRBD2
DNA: TGTGCCAGCAGTTACTCTAGGCTAGCGGGAGATTGGAGCTCCTACAATGAGCAGTTCTTC
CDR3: CASSYSRLAGDWSSYNEQFF

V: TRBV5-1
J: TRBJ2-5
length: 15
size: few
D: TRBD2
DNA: TGCGCCAGCACATCAAGCGGGGGGGCCGGAGAGACCCAGTACTTC
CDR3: CASTSSGGAGETQYF

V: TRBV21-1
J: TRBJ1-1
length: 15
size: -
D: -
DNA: TGTGCCAGCAGCAGGGGGACAGGGGACTTGGCTGAAGCTTTCTTT
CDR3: CASSRGTGDLAEAFF

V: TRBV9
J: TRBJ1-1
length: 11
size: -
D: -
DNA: TGTGCCAGCAGCGTAGTCACTGAAGCTTTCTTT
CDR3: CASSVVTEAFF

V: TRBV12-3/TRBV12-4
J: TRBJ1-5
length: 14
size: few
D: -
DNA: TGTGCCAGCAGCTTAGGTCCGGAGAATCAGCCCCAGCATTTT
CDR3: CASSLGPENQPQHF

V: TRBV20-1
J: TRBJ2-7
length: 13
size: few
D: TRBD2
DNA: TGCAGTGCAAGGGAGGGGAGGGAATACGAGCAGTACTTC
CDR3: CSAREGREYEQYF

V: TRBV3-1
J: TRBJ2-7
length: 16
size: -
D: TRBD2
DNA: TGTGCCAGCAGCCCCGGACTAGCGGGGTCCACCTACGAGCAGTACTTC
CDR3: CASSPGLAGSTYEQYF

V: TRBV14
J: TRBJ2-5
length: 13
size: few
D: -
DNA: TGTGCCAGCAGCCTAAGGGCAATAGAGACCCAGTACTTC
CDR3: CASSLRAIETQYF

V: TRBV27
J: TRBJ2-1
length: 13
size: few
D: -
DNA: TGTGCCAGCGGCGGGGTCCCATACAATGAGCAGTTCTTC
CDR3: CASGGVPYNEQFF

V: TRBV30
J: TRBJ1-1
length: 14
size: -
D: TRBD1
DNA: TGTGCCTGGAGTGTAAAGGCAGGGGGCACTGAAGCTTTCTTT
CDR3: CAWSVKAGGTEAFF

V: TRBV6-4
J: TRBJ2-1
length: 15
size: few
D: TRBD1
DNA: TGTGCCAGCAGCCCGACAGGGCATCGTAGGGATGAGCAGTTCTTC
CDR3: CASSPTGHRRDEQFF

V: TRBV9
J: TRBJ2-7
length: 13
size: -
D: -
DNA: TGTGCCAGCAGCGTAGGGGAAACCTACGAGCAGTACTTC
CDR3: CASSVGETYEQYF

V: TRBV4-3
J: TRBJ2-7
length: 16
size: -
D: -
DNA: TGCGCCAGCAGCCAAGATTGGGCAGGAGGGGACTACGAGCAGTACTTC
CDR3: CASSQDWAGGDYEQYF

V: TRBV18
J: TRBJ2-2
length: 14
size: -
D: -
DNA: TGTGCCAGCTCACCGGCGACGAACACCGGGGAGCTGTTTTTT
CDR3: CASSPATNTGELFF

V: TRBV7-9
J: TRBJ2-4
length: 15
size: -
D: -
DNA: TGTGCCAGCAGTCCCCTCCCCAGTACTCAGGGCATTCAGTACTTC
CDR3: CASSPLPSTQGIQYF

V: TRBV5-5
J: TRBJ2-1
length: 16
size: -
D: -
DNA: TGTGCCAGCACCCCTTCTTCCGGGACTCCCTCTTATGAGCAGTTCTTC
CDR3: CASTPSSGTPSYEQFF